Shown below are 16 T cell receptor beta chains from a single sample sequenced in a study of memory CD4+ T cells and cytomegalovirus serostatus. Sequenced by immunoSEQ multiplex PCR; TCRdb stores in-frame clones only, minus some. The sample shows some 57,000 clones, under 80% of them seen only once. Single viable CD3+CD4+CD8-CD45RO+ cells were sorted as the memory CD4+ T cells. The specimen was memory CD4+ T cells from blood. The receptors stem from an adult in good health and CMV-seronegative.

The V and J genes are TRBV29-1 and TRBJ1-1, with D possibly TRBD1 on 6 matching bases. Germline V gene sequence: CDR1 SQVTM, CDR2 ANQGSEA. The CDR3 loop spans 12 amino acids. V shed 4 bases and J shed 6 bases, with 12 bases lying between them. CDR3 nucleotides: TGCAGCGTTGGTGGGGGGCAAGCTGAAGCTTTCTTT. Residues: CSVGGGQAEAFF.

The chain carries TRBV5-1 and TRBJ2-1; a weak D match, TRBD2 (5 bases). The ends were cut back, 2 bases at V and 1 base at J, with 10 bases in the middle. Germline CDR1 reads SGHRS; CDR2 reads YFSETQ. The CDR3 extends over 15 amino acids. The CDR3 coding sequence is TGCGCCAGCAGCTTAACGGGGAATTCCTACAATGAGCAGTTCTTC. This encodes CASSLTGNSYNEQFF.

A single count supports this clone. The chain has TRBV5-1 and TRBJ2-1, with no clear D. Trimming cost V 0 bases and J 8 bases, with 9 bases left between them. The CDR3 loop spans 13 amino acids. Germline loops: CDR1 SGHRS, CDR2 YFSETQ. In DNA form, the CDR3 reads TGCGCCAGCAGCTTGGGTCTTGGAGATGAGCAGTTCTTC. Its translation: CASSLGLGDEQFF.

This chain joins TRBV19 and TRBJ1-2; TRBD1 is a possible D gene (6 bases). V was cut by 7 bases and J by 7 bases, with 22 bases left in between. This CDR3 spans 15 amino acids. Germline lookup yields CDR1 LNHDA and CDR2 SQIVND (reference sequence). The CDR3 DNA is TGTGCCAGTATCTCCCACAGGGAGAGGGCTTTTGGCTACACCTTC. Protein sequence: CASISHRERAFGYTF.

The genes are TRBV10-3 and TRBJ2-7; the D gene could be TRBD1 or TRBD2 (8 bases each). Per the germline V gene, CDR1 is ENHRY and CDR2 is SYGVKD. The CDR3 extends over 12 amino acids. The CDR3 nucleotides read TGTTCGGGGGGGACAGGACTCTACGAGCAGTACTTC. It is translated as CSGGTGLYEQYF.

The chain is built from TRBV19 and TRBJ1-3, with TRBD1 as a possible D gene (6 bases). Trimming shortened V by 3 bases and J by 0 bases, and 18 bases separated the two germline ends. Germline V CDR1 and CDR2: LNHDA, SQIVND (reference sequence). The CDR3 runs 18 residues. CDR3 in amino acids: CASSMRSGTLFSGNTIYF. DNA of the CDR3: TGTGCCAGTAGTATGCGATCCGGGACACTTTTCTCTGGAAACACCATATATTTT.

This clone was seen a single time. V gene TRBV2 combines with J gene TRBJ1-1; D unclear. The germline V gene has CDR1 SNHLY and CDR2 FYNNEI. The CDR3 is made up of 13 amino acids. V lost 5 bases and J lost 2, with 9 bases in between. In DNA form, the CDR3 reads TGTGCCAGCAGTAATGGCCCAAACACTGAAGCTTTCTTT. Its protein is CASSNGPNTEAFF.

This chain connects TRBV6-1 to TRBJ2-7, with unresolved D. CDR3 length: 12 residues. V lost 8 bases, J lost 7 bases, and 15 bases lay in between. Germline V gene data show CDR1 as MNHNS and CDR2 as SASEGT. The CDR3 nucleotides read TGTGCCAGCTTGAGCCCATCCCAAGAGCAGTACTTC. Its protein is CASLSPSQEQYF.

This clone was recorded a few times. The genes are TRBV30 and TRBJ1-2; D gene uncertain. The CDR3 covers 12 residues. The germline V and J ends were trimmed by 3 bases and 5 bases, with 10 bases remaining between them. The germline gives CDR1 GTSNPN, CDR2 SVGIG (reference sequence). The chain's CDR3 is CAWSVDTYGYTF. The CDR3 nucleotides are TGTGCCTGGAGCGTCGACACTTATGGCTACACCTTC.

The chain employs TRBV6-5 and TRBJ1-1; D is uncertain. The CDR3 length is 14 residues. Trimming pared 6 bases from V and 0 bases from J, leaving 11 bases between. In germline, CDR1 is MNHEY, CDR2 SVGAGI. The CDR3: CASRKARLNTEAFF. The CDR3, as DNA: TGTGCCAGCAGAAAGGCCCGACTGAACACTGAAGCTTTCTTT.

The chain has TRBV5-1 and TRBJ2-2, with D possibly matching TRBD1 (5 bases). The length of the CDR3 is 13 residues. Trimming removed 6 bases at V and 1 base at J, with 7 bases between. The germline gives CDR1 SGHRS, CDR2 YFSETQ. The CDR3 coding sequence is TGCGCCAGCAAGCAGGGGAACACCGGGGAGCTGTTTTTT. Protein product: CASKQGNTGELFF. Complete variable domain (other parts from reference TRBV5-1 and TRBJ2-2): KAGVTQTPRYLIKTRGQQVTLSCSPISGHRSVSWYQQTPGQGLQFLFEYFSETQRNKGNFPGRFSGRQFSNSRSEMNVSTLELGDSALYLCASKQGNTGELFFGEGSRLTVL.

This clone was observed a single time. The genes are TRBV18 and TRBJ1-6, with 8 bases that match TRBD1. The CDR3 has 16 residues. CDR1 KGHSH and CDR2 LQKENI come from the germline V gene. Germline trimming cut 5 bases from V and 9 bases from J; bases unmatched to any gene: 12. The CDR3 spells CASSAQGQGGSSPLHF. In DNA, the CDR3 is TGTGCCAGCTCAGCGCAAGGACAGGGTGGGAGTTCACCCCTCCACTTT. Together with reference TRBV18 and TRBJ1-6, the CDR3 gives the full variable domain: NAGVMQNPRHLVRRRGQEARLRCSPMKGHSHVYWYRQLPEEGLKFMVYLQKENIIDESGMPKERFSAEFPKEGPSILRIQQVVRGDSAAYFCASSAQGQGGSSPLHFGNGTRLTVT.

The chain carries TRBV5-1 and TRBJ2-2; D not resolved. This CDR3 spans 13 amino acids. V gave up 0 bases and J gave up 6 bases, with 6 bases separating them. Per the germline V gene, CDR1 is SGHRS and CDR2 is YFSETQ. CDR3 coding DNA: TGCGCCAGCAGCTTGGAACCGGCCGGGGAGCTGTTTTTT. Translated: CASSLEPAGELFF.

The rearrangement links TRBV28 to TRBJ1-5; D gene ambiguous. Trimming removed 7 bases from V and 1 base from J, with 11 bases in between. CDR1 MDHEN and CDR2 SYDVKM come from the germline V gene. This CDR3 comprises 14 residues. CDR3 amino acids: CASTPRLSNQPQHF. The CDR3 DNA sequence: TGTGCCAGCACCCCGAGATTGAGCAATCAGCCCCAGCATTTT.

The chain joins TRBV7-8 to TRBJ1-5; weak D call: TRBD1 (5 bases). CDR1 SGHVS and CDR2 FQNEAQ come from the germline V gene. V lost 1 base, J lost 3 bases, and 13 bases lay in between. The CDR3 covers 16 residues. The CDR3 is CASSLEIRGDNQPQHF. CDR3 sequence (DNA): TGTGCCAGCAGCTTAGAAATACGGGGGGACAATCAGCCCCAGCATTTT.

The CDR3 DNA follows: TGTGCCAGCAGCCCCGGGGGGGATCAAGAGACCCAGTACTTC. Its translation is CASSPGGDQETQYF. The V and J genes are TRBV11-3 and TRBJ2-5; 8 positions match TRBD2. Germline V lookup: CDR1 SGHNT, CDR2 YENEEA. Unmatched junction bases numbered 4, after V lost 5 bases and J lost 2 bases. CDR3 length: 14 amino acids.